The following is a T cell receptor beta chain sequence with its context. The CDR3 has 17 residues. V shed 5 bases, J shed 2 bases, and the junction held 10 bases outside the gene matches. Germline loops: CDR1 SGHRS, CDR2 YFSETQ. The treatment here: around 19 received Ad26.COV2.S at low or high dose, single or two shots; roughly five received placebo; per-sample allocation not given. After the first vaccine or placebo injection, samples were drawn on day 63. These data belong to a study of Ad26.COV2.S vaccination and SARS-CoV-2 variants. The data were produced by immunoSEQ multiplex PCR, yet TCRdb's version contains in-frame clones alone and is incomplete. The sample shows around 450,000 clones, 89% of them seen only once.

The sample consisted of peripheral blood, taken in a trial of Ad26.COV2.S vaccine versus placebo. The sequence derives from a person between 18 and 59 years old who received the Ad26.COV2.S COVID-19 vaccine or a placebo. The rearrangement joins TRBV5-1 to TRBJ2-1; 10 bases align to TRBD2. The CDR3 sequence is CASRPVSGRVPYNEQFF. The DNA for the CDR3 is TGCGCCAGCAGGCCGGTCAGCGGGAGGGTCCCCTACAATGAGCAGTTCTTC.